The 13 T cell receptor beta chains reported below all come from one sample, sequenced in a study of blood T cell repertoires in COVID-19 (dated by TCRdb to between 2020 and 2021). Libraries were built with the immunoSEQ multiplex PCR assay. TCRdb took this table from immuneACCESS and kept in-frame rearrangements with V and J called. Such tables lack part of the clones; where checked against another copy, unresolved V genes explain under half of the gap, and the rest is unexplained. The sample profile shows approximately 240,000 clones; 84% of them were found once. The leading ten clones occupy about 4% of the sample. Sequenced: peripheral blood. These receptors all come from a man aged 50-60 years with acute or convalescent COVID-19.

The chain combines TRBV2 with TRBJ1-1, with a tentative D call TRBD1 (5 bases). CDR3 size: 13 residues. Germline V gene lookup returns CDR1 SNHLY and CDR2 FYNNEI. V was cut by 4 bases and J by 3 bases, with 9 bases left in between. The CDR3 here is CASSGGGYTEAFF. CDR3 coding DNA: TGTGCCAGCAGTGGGGGGGGATACACTGAAGCTTTCTTT.

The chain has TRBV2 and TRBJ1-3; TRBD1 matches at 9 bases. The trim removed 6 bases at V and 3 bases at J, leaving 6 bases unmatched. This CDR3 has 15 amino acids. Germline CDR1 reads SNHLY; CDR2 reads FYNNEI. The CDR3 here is CASRKDRGDGNTIYF. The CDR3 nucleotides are TGTGCCAGCAGGAAAGACAGGGGGGATGGAAACACCATATATTTT.

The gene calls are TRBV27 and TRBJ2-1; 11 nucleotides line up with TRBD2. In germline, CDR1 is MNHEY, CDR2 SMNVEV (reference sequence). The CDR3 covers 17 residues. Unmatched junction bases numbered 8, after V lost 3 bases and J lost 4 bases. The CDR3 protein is CASSFGLAGGLYNEQFF. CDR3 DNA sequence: TGTGCCAGCAGTTTCGGGCTAGCGGGAGGTCTATACAATGAGCAGTTCTTC.

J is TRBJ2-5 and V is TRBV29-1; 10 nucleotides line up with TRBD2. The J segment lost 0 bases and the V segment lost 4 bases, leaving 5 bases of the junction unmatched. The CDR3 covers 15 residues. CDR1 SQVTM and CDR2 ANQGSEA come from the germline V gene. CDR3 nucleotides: TGCAGCGTTGTAGGGCTAGCGGGGGACCAAGAGACCCAGTACTTC. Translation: CSVVGLAGDQETQYF. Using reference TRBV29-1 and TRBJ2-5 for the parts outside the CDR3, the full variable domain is SAVISQKPSRDICQRGTSLTIQCQVDSQVTMMFWYRQQPGQSLTLIATANQGSEATYESGFVIDKFPISRPNLTFSTLTVSNMSPEDSSIYLCSVVGLAGDQETQYFGPGTRLLVL.

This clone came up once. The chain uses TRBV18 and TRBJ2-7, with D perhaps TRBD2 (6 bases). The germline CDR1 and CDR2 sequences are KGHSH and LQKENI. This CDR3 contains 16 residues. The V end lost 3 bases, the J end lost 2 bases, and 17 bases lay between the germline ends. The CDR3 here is CASSPEGRTIPYEQYF. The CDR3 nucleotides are TGTGCCAGCTCACCGGAGGGACGGACCATACCCTACGAGCAGTACTTC.

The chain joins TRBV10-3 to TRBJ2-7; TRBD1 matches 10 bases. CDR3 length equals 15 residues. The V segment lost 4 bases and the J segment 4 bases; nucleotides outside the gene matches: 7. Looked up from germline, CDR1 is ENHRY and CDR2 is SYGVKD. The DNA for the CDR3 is TGTGCCATCAGTGGGTCCGGGACAGGGGCTTACGAGCAGTACTTC. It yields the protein CAISGSGTGAYEQYF.

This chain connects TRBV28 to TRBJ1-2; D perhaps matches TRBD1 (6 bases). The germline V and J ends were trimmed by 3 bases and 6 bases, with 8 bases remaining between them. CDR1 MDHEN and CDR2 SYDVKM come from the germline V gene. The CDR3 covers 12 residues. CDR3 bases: TGTGCCAGCAGTTTGAAGGGGGATGGCTACACCTTC. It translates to CASSLKGDGYTF.

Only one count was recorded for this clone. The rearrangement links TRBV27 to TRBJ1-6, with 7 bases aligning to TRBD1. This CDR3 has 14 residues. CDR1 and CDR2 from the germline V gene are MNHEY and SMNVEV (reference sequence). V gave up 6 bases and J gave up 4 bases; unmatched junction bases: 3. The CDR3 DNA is TGTGCCAGCAGGAGGGACAGTTATAATTCACCCCTCCACTTT. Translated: CASRRDSYNSPLHF.

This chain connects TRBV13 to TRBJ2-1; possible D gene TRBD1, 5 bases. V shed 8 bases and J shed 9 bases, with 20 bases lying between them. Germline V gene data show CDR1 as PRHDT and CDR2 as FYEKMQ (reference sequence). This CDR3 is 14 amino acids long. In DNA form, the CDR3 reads TGTGCCAGCCTCAGGGCGTTGGTGGGTATTGAGCAGTTCTTC. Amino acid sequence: CASLRALVGIEQFF.

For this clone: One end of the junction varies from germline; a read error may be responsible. CDR3 sequence: CATSRDSSNQPQHF. The DNA for the CDR3 is TGTGCCACCAGTAGAGACAGTAGCAATCAGCCCCAGCATTTT. This chain uses TRBV15 with TRBJ1-5; tentative D call: TRBD1 (5 bases). The CDR3 contains 14 residues. CDR1 and CDR2 from the germline V gene are LNHNV and YYDKDF (reference sequence).

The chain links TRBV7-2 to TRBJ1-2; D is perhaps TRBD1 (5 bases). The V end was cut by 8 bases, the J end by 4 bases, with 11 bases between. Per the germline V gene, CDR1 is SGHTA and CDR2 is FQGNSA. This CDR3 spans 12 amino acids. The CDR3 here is CASLQGLYGYTF. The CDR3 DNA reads TGTGCCAGCCTCCAGGGCCTCTATGGCTACACCTTC.

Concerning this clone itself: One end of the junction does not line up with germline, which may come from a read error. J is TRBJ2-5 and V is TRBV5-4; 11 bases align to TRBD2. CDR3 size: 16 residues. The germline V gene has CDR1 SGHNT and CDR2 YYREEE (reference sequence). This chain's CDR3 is CASSPGTSGQQATQYF. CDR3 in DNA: TGTGCCAGCAGCCCGGGGACTAGCGGCCAACAAGCGACCCAGTACTTC.

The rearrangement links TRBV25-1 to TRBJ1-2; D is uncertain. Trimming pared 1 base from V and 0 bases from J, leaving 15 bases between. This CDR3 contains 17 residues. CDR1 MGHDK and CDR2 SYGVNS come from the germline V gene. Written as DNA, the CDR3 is TGTGCCAGCAGTGAATCTCCTCCCGGACTCACTAACTATGGCTACACCTTC. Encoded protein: CASSESPPGLTNYGYTF.